These T cell receptor beta chains were read from a single sample in a study of blood T cell repertoires in COVID-19. TCRdb's copy holds only in-frame clones and misses some; the assay was immunoSEQ multiplex PCR. The sample has over 200,000 clones, around 86% seen once; the top ten hold about 6%. The sequenced material came from peripheral blood. All receptors derive from a man older than 75 with acute or convalescent COVID-19. Each CDR3 is given without its conserved first and last residue. Where a row states a size, it is once, few, many or the class of an expanded clone; other rows omit it.

TRBV7-2	TRBJ2-1	NA	ASSFGLAGGDNEQF
TRBV28	TRBJ2-7	NA	ASSSGQGKPIVQY
TRBV5-1	TRBJ2-2	NA	ASRLLAGGTGELF
TRBV27	TRBJ2-7	NA	ASTLRGTVASYEQY
TRBV27	TRBJ2-3	NA	ASSLRETDTQY
TRBV7-8	TRBJ2-2	NA	ASSLTLGGELF
TRBV7-9	TRBJ1-2	NA	ASSLTGSSGYT
TRBV4-1	TRBJ2-7	NA	ASSQELGTVPAYEQY
TRBV4-1	TRBJ2-3	few	ASSPRTLAGVQADTQY
TRBV30	TRBJ2-1	NA	AWSVPWGGNEQF
TRBV4-1	TRBJ2-1	NA	ASSQDRTSGRRSSYNEQF
TRBV5-5	TRBJ2-2	NA	ASSLGATGELF
TRBV11-3	TRBJ1-3	NA	ASSVMRGYSGNTIY
TRBV5-4	TRBJ2-1	NA	ASSSKSGNSYNEQF
TRBV7-9	TRBJ1-1	NA	ASSPSPRGANTEAF
TRBV9	TRBJ2-7	NA	ASSVGGSGEQY